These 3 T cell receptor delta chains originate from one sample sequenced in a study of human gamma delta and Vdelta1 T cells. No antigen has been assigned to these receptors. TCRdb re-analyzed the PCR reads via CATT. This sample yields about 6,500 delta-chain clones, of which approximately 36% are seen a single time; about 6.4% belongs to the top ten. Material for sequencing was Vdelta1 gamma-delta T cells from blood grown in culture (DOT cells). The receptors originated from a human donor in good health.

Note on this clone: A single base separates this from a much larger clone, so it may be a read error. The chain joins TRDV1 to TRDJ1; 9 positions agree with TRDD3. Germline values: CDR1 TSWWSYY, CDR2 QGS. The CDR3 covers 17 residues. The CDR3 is CALGELDRGIPTDRLIF. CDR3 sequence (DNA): TGTGCTCTTGGGGAACTAGACCGGGGGATACCCACCGATAGACTCATCTTT.

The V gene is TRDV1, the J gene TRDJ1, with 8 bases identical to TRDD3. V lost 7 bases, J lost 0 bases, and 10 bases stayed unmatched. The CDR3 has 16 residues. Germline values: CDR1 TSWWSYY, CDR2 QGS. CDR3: CALADTGGFYTDKLIF. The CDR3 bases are TGTGCTCTTGCAGATACTGGGGGTTTCTACACCGATAAACTCATCTTT.

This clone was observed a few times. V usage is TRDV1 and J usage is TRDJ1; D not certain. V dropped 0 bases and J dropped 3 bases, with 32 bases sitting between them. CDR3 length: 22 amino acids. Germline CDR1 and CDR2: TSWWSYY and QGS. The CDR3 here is CALGELVPHNLTGQRAPDKLIF. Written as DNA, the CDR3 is TGTGCTCTTGGGGAACTAGTACCCCATAATTTGACCGGTCAACGTGCCCCCGATAAACTCATCTTT.